The rows below give T cell receptor beta chains drawn from one sample of a study of blood T cell repertoires in COVID-19. Generated by immunoSEQ multiplex PCR, the TCRdb table keeps only in-frame clones and is missing some. The table includes 25,000 to 30,000 clones, roughly four fifths detected once. Sequencing used peripheral blood. The receptors here all came from a woman aged 80 or over with acute or convalescent COVID-19. The CDR3 runs from the conserved cysteine through the conserved F or W. Fields, in order: D gene, CDR3 length, clone size, V gene, J gene, CDR3 DNA, CDR3 protein. A D gene is named only where the DNA matches it firmly. Only part of the rows carry a size: once, few, many, or a class if the clone is expanded.

d_gene: TRBD2
len: 15
abundance: -
v_gene: TRBV7-9
j_gene: TRBJ2-7
CDR3nt: TGTGCCAGCAGCGCTAGCGGGAGCCTCTCCTACGAGCAGTACTTC
CDR3aa: CASSASGSLSYEQYF

d_gene: TRBD2
len: 14
abundance: -
v_gene: TRBV5-4
j_gene: TRBJ2-3
CDR3nt: TGTGCCAGCAGCTCCGGGACTAGCCCTGATACGCAGTATTTT
CDR3aa: CASSSGTSPDTQYF

d_gene: TRBD2
len: 12
abundance: -
v_gene: TRBV5-1
j_gene: TRBJ2-7
CDR3nt: TGCGCCAGCACTCTAGCGGGGGTCGAGCAGTACTTC
CDR3aa: CASTLAGVEQYF

d_gene: TRBD1
len: 15
abundance: -
v_gene: TRBV6-5
j_gene: TRBJ1-2
CDR3nt: TGTGCCAGCAGTTACTCGGGGACAGCCCTTTATGGCTACACCTTC
CDR3aa: CASSYSGTALYGYTF

d_gene: -
len: 13
abundance: -
v_gene: TRBV25-1
j_gene: TRBJ1-1
CDR3nt: TGTGCCAGCAGTTTTGGGGGAGGATTGGTAGCTTTCTTT
CDR3aa: CASSFGGGLVAFF

d_gene: TRBD1
len: 15
abundance: -
v_gene: TRBV14
j_gene: TRBJ2-7
CDR3nt: TGTGCCAGCAGCCAAAGGGGACAGGGGTCGAGCGAGCAGTACTTC
CDR3aa: CASSQRGQGSSEQYF

d_gene: -
len: 13
abundance: many
v_gene: TRBV4-3
j_gene: TRBJ2-7
CDR3nt: TGCGCCAGCAGCAGAAACAAAGCCTACGAGCAGTACTTC
CDR3aa: CASSRNKAYEQYF

d_gene: TRBD2
len: 15
abundance: -
v_gene: TRBV11-3
j_gene: TRBJ2-3
CDR3nt: TGTGCCAGCAGCCAAACTAGCGGGGGGGCAGATACGCAGTATTTT
CDR3aa: CASSQTSGGADTQYF

d_gene: -
len: 14
abundance: -
v_gene: TRBV6-2/TRBV6-3
j_gene: TRBJ2-4
CDR3nt: TGTGCCAGCAGTTACGGAGACCAAAAAAACATTCAGTACTTC
CDR3aa: CASSYGDQKNIQYF

d_gene: -
len: 13
abundance: -
v_gene: TRBV9
j_gene: TRBJ1-2
CDR3nt: TGTGCCAGCAGCCCGCGGCCCCTCTATGGCTACACCTTC
CDR3aa: CASSPRPLYGYTF

d_gene: -
len: 14
abundance: -
v_gene: TRBV11-3
j_gene: TRBJ2-2
CDR3nt: TGTGCCAGCAGCCTGCAGGGAATAGCCGGGGAGCTGTTTTTT
CDR3aa: CASSLQGIAGELFF

d_gene: -
len: 12
abundance: -
v_gene: TRBV7-8
j_gene: TRBJ2-7
CDR3nt: TGTGCCAGCAGCCCGGGGACCTACGAGCAGTACTTC
CDR3aa: CASSPGTYEQYF

d_gene: TRBD1
len: 16
abundance: -
v_gene: TRBV6-6
j_gene: TRBJ2-7
CDR3nt: TGTGCCAGCAGTTTTATGGGACAGGGAATGGAATACGAGCAGTACTTC
CDR3aa: CASSFMGQGMEYEQYF

d_gene: -
len: 14
abundance: -
v_gene: TRBV4-1
j_gene: TRBJ1-5
CDR3nt: TGCGCCAGCAGCCAGGCAGGAAGCAATCAGCCCCAGCATTTT
CDR3aa: CASSQAGSNQPQHF

d_gene: -
len: 17
abundance: -
v_gene: TRBV4-3
j_gene: TRBJ1-6
CDR3nt: TGCGCCAGCAGCCAAGAGCATGTGGAGGGGTTTAATTCACCCCTCCACTTT
CDR3aa: CASSQEHVEGFNSPLHF

d_gene: -
len: 13
abundance: -
v_gene: TRBV7-2
j_gene: TRBJ2-7
CDR3nt: TGTGCCAGCAGCTCTCAGGGGTTTAACGAGCAGTACTTC
CDR3aa: CASSSQGFNEQYF

d_gene: -
len: 16
abundance: once
v_gene: TRBV28
j_gene: TRBJ1-3
CDR3nt: TGTGCCAGCAGTCTCTCCCCCGGCCAGGTTGGAAACACCATATATTTT
CDR3aa: CASSLSPGQVGNTIYF

d_gene: -
len: 16
abundance: -
v_gene: TRBV28
j_gene: TRBJ2-5
CDR3nt: TGTGCCAGCAGTCCGAACTCCCGGGGATCGCGAGCGACCCAGTACTTC
CDR3aa: CASSPNSRGSRATQYF

d_gene: -
len: 13
abundance: -
v_gene: TRBV4-3
j_gene: TRBJ2-7
CDR3nt: TGCGCCAGCAGCTTTCTACTCCATGACGAGCAGTACTTC
CDR3aa: CASSFLLHDEQYF

d_gene: -
len: 14
abundance: -
v_gene: TRBV2
j_gene: TRBJ2-5
CDR3nt: TGTGCCAGCAGTGGGTTACAGCTTGGGGAGACCCAGTACTTC
CDR3aa: CASSGLQLGETQYF

d_gene: TRBD1
len: 14
abundance: -
v_gene: TRBV15
j_gene: TRBJ1-2
CDR3nt: TGTGCCACCAGCAGAGCGACAGGGACCTATGGCTACACCTTC
CDR3aa: CATSRATGTYGYTF